This TCR beta chain came from a study of T-cell memory formation after mild COVID-19. Study-wide findings and caveats: There was no confirmation that second-wave clones peaking on day 37 were SARS-CoV-2 specific. There were some responding clones in pre-infection memory, which suggested that cross-reactive memory had joined. Clones which contracted sat mainly in CM and EM if CD4+, and in EMRA if CD8+.

As concerns this clonotype: As yet, its antigen is unknown.

TCRdb itself ran the 5' RACE reads through MiXCR, one entry per CDR3 protein. The data show 110,000 to 150,000 distinct CDR3 sequences, under 30% seen once. The material sequenced was PBMCs or a T cell subset sorted from them (not recorded which). This receptor was obtained from an adult woman who had mild COVID-19 (a few samples of this study predate the infection). Cell type and time point are not known.

The CDR3 DNA follows: TGCGCCAGCAGGCGGACAGGGAACACTGAAGCTTTCTTT. Protein: CASRRTGNTEAFF. J is TRBJ1-1 and V is TRBV5-1; TRBD1 agrees at 7 bases. V trimming: 5 bases; J trimming: 1 base; junction bases outside the gene matches: 2. The CDR3 extends over 13 amino acids. Germline-derived CDR1 and CDR2 are SGHRS and YFSETQ.